The 25 T cell receptor beta chains given below trace back to one sample, sequenced in a study of T-cell reconstitution after alpha-beta-depleted transplantation in children. Unique molecular identifiers were incorporated during preparation of the TCRbeta library. Each CDR3 protein is one row after TCRdb ran MiXCR on the PCR reads. The sample consists of 750,000 to 950,000 distinct CDR3 sequences, roughly 15% of them appearing once. This sample comprised PBMCs, mostly from graft donor cells, obtained 360 days after TCRalphabeta/CD19-depleted stem cell transplant. The receptors originated from a male patient under 18 who had a stem cell transplant for acute lymphoblastic leukemia, so the T cells may come from the graft donor.

This chain uses TRBV4-1 with TRBJ2-7; 10 bases agree with TRBD1. In germline, CDR1 is MGHRA, CDR2 YSYEKL. The trim removed 3 bases at V and 2 bases at J, leaving 7 bases unmatched. The CDR3 runs 16 residues. CDR3 DNA sequence: TGCGCCAGCAGCCACTCAGCAGGACAGGGGGCCTACGAGCAGTACTTC. It codes for CASSHSAGQGAYEQYF.

This clonotype appeared a few times. The V gene is TRBV20-1, the J gene TRBJ2-7; 7 nucleotides align to TRBD1. From germline, CDR1 is DFQATT and CDR2 SNEGSKA (reference sequence). The V segment lost 6 bases and the J segment 11 bases; nucleotides outside the gene matches: 7. This CDR3 region has 10 residues. CDR3: CSAQGLWEYF. CDR3 in DNA: TGCAGTGCACAGGGGCTTTGGGAGTACTTC.

The chain is built from TRBV2 and TRBJ2-2; 11 bases line up with TRBD2. Germline V gives CDR1 SNHLY, CDR2 FYNNEI. The CDR3 runs 16 residues. V shed 6 bases and J 5 bases; nucleotides not matched to a gene: 8. CDR3: CASRVTSGSRTGELFF. For the CDR3, the DNA is TGTGCCAGCAGGGTCACTAGCGGGAGTAGGACCGGGGAGCTGTTTTTT.

The chain couples TRBV2 to TRBJ2-1, with a weak D call TRBD1 (6 bases). The germline gives CDR1 SNHLY, CDR2 FYNNEI. The V end was cut by 8 bases, the J end by 2 bases, with 13 bases between. The CDR3 sequence is 14 residues long. For the CDR3, the DNA is TGTGCCAGCCAGGACAGAGAGACCTACAATGAGCAGTTCTTC. Protein product: CASQDRETYNEQFF.

The chain joins TRBV5-5 to TRBJ1-2; 12 nucleotides agree with TRBD1. V gave up 4 bases and J gave up 8 bases; unmatched junction bases: 9. Germline-derived CDR1 and CDR2 are SGHKS and YYEKEE (reference sequence). The CDR3 has 15 amino acids. The CDR3 is CASSHPGTGGAGYTF. DNA of the CDR3: TGTGCCAGCAGCCATCCTGGGACAGGGGGCGCCGGCTACACCTTC.

This clonotype turned up a few times. The chain carries TRBV12-3 or TRBV12-4 and TRBJ2-2; no definite D call. The germline V and J ends were trimmed by 10 bases and 3 bases, with 27 bases remaining between them. The CDR3 length is 18 residues. The CDR3 sequence: CAISRIRPHKNDTGELFF. Here the CDR3 DNA reads TGTGCCATCAGCCGAATTAGACCCCATAAAAATGACACCGGGGAGCTGTTTTTT.

This clonotype turned up a few times. The CDR3: CASSLAIASRWDTQYF. The CDR3 nucleotides read TGTGCCAGCAGCTTAGCAATAGCCTCTAGGTGGGATACGCAGTATTTT. V gene TRBV7-2 combines with J gene TRBJ2-3; no firm D call. V was clipped by 0 bases and J by 6 bases, with 16 bases between them. The CDR3 is 16 residues long. CDR1 is SGHTA, CDR2 FQGNSA, per germline.

In its sample, this clonotype was seen a few times. The chain couples TRBV18 to TRBJ2-7; 9 bases agree with TRBD1. Germline V gives CDR1 KGHSH, CDR2 LQKENI. V shed 3 bases, J shed 3 bases, and the junction held 3 bases outside the gene matches. The CDR3 has 14 amino acids. The DNA for the CDR3 is TGTGCCAGCTCACCTGTGGGACAGGGCTACGAGCAGTACTTC. Encoded protein: CASSPVGQGYEQYF. Using reference TRBV18 and TRBJ2-7 for the parts outside the CDR3, the full variable domain is NAGVMQNPRHLVRRRGQEARLRCSPMKGHSHVYWYRQLPEEGLKFMVYLQKENIIDESGMPKERFSAEFPKEGPSILRIQQVVRGDSAAYFCASSPVGQGYEQYFGPGTRLTVT.

The chain couples TRBV12-3 or TRBV12-4 to TRBJ2-5; 7 bases agree with TRBD2. This CDR3 is built from 16 residues. V gave up 3 bases and J gave up 1 base; unmatched junction bases: 8. Here the CDR3 DNA reads TGTGCCAGCAGTTTCAGGGAGCGGGGCCTCCAAGAGACCCAGTACTTC. It yields the protein CASSFRERGLQETQYF.

The chain has TRBV9 and TRBJ2-2; 7 bases are shared with TRBD2. The CDR3 extends over 16 amino acids. CDR1 and CDR2 (germline): SGDLS, YYNGEE. J was trimmed by 3 bases and V by 4 bases; bases with no gene match: 9. CDR3 sequence reads: CASSPSWGGDTGELFF. The CDR3 nucleotides are TGTGCCAGCAGCCCCTCGTGGGGGGGGGACACCGGGGAGCTGTTTTTT.

This sequence joins TRBV20-1 and TRBJ2-7; D possibly corresponds to TRBD1 (6 bases). This CDR3 spans 14 amino acids. V was clipped by 5 bases and J by 3 bases, with 17 bases between them. Germline V gene lookup returns CDR1 DFQATT and CDR2 SNEGSKA (reference sequence). The chain's CDR3 is CSASRGGMGYEQYF. The CDR3 DNA reads TGCAGTGCTTCTAGAGGGGGAATGGGCTACGAGCAGTACTTC.

V gene TRBV3-1 combines with J gene TRBJ1-5; the D is unclear. The CDR3 runs to 13 residues. Deletions cut 0 bases from V and 7 bases from J, with 7 bases between. Germline V lookup: CDR1 LGHDT, CDR2 YNNKEL (reference sequence). The CDR3 here is CASSQDSWQPQHF. CDR3 in DNA: TGTGCCAGCAGCCAAGATAGTTGGCAGCCCCAGCATTTT.

The chain uses TRBV5-1 and TRBJ1-2; D remains ambiguous. V was cut by 0 bases and J by 4 bases, with 13 bases left in between. Germline V gene lookup returns CDR1 SGHRS and CDR2 YFSETQ. The CDR3 is 15 amino acids. CDR3 region: CASSLGRTEAYGYTF. The DNA for the CDR3 is TGCGCCAGCAGCTTGGGTAGGACGGAAGCCTATGGCTACACCTTC.

This clonotype came up a few times. One end of the junction does not line up with germline, which may come from a read error. V usage is TRBV9 and J usage is TRBJ2-4; D call uncertain. The CDR3 has 13 residues. The germline V gene has CDR1 SGDLS and CDR2 YYNGEE. The CDR3 region has the DNA TGCGCCAGCAGCTCCGAGGTGGGAAACATTCAGTACTTC. This encodes CASSSEVGNIQYF.

This chain connects TRBV4-1 to TRBJ1-1; no firm D call. The CDR3 length is 19 residues. V was clipped by 4 bases and J by 0 bases, with 24 bases between them. Per germline, CDR1 MGHRA and CDR2 YSYEKL. This CDR3 reads CASSPYEGRIPIMNTEAFF. As DNA, the CDR3 is TGCGCCAGCAGCCCCTATGAAGGACGGATTCCGATCATGAACACTGAAGCTTTCTTT.

This chain uses TRBV20-1 with TRBJ2-3, with a possible D match to TRBD1 (6 bases). CDR1 DFQATT and CDR2 SNEGSKA come from the germline V gene (reference sequence). The V gene lost 1 base and the J gene lost 3 bases, with 8 bases spanning the gap. The CDR3 is made up of 13 amino acids. The CDR3 reads CSARGGPTDTQYF. CDR3 coding DNA: TGCAGTGCTAGAGGGGGGCCGACAGATACGCAGTATTTT.

In its sample, this clonotype was seen a few times. V is TRBV5-1 and J is TRBJ2-1, with D unclear. Germline loops: CDR1 SGHRS, CDR2 YFSETQ. V lost 3 bases and J lost 0, with 13 bases in between. The CDR3 extends over 16 amino acids. CDR3 nucleotides: TGCGCCAGCAGCTACGGACGCCTAAGCTCCTACAATGAGCAGTTCTTC. This codes for CASSYGRLSSYNEQFF.

This clonotype was seen a handful of times. The rearrangement joins TRBV18 to TRBJ2-1; no definite D call. Germline V gene sequence: CDR1 KGHSH, CDR2 LQKENI. The CDR3 consists of 14 residues. V lost 6 bases and J lost 3, with 12 bases in between. CDR3 protein: CASSQVWVYNEQFF. CDR3 nucleotide sequence: TGTGCCAGCTCCCAAGTTTGGGTCTACAATGAGCAGTTCTTC.

This clonotype was seen ten or more times. V and J are TRBV4-1 and TRBJ2-1, with TRBD2 as a possible D gene (7 bases). CDR1 is MGHRA, CDR2 YSYEKL, per germline. CDR3 size: 16 residues. The V end lost 2 bases, the J end lost 4 bases, and 15 bases lay between the germline ends. The CDR3 DNA reads TGCGCCAGCAGCCAAAGGGCGGGAGACAGGTACAATGAGCAGTTCTTC. Protein product: CASSQRAGDRYNEQFF.

The chain employs TRBV12-5 and TRBJ2-1; no firm D call. Germline assignment: CDR1 LGHNT and CDR2 FRNRAP. There are 16 residues in the CDR3. V was trimmed by 0 bases and J by 0 bases, leaving 9 bases between them. CDR3 protein: CASGLVLGSSYNEQFF. CDR3 coding DNA: TGTGCTAGTGGTTTGGTACTGGGAAGCTCCTACAATGAGCAGTTCTTC.

This chain joins TRBV13 and TRBJ2-5; possible D gene TRBD1, 6 bases. Germline V gene lookup returns CDR1 PRHDT and CDR2 FYEKMQ (reference sequence). This CDR3 is built from 16 residues. Trimming took off 3 bases at V and 5 bases at J, with 19 bases between the two ends. Here the CDR3 reads CASSFPSQGRLETQYF. DNA for the CDR3: TGTGCCAGCAGCTTCCCATCACAGGGACGTCTCGAGACCCAGTACTTC.

V and J are TRBV7-9 and TRBJ2-3, with D maybe TRBD2 (6 bases). V gave up 0 bases and J gave up 4 bases, with 11 bases separating them. The CDR3 is 15 residues long. Germline loops: CDR1 SEHNR, CDR2 FQNEAQ (reference sequence). Written as DNA, the CDR3 is TGTGCCAGCAGCTTAGCTCGTTCTAGCGCAGATACGCAGTATTTT. It codes for CASSLARSSADTQYF.

This clonotype was observed a single time. The chain recombines TRBV11-3 with TRBJ2-7; a weak D match, TRBD1 (6 bases). The CDR3 consists of 17 residues. Germline CDR1 is SGHNT and CDR2 is YENEEA. Trimming cost V 1 base and J 3 bases, with 19 bases left between them. As DNA, the CDR3 is TGTGCCAGCAGCTTAGTTCTCTTCGCGACAGGAGTCTACGAGCAGTACTTC. The encoded protein is CASSLVLFATGVYEQYF.

The chain employs TRBV30 and TRBJ1-1; D gene uncertain. The V and J ends lost 5 bases and 0 bases respectively, with 7 bases between them. CDR3 length equals 12 residues. Germline CDR1 GTSNPN, CDR2 SVGIG (reference sequence). The CDR3 DNA follows: TGTGCCTGGCAGAACTTGAACACTGAAGCTTTCTTT. Its translation: CAWQNLNTEAFF.

The chain combines TRBV10-3 with TRBJ2-2; TRBD2 matches at 11 bases. There are 16 residues in the CDR3. V lost 2 bases, J lost 6 bases, and 5 bases stayed unmatched. From germline, CDR1 is ENHRY and CDR2 SYGVKD. CDR3 nucleotide sequence: TGTGCCATCAGTGAGATGTCACTAGCGGGAGCCGGGGAGCTGTTTTTT. Translation: CAISEMSLAGAGELFF.